This record covers a single TCR beta chain. Its antigen is unknown. Base qualities were left out, and no much larger clone turns up one base away. These data belong to a study of blood T cell repertoires in COVID-19 (dated by TCRdb to the early 2020s). For context, the study as a whole: The collaborator samples originated in the United States, Italy and Spain and spanned the acute and convalescent phases of COVID-19. Where available, HLA class I and class II types were taken from metadata supplied by the sample provider and were not determined by assay-based typing. Deeply sampled blood TCRbeta repertoires from subjects exposed to, actively infected with, or recovered from COVID-19 were included in the dataset. Samples were obtained from the ongoing ImmuneRACE study (first 160 participants) and from 1,200 or so subjects provided by 6 global collaborators. The material from the prospective study consisted of cDNA or gDNA derived from T cells, B-cell-depleted T cells, or PBMCs. The sample metadata nearly always contained a de-identified subject ID, COVID-19 status, age in years and sex. The repertoires were released in a freely available public database meant as a resource for research on the immune response to SARS-CoV-2.

The immunoSEQ Assay, a bias-controlled multiplex PCR, was used to amplify TCRbeta CDR3 regions from genomic DNA. The authors processed their data as follows. Nucleated cell counts per sample were estimated from amplification of reference gene primers within the assay. Sequence reads were collapsed and filtered to measure the absolute abundance of every unique TCRbeta CDR3 rearrangement. For each sample, productive Simpson clonality was calculated by taking the square root of Simpson's diversity index across productive rearrangements. As stored in TCRdb, this immuneACCESS dataset retains in-frame rearrangements with V and J assigned. A fraction of the clones does not appear; measured against another copy, unresolved V genes explain less than half of the discrepancy, and the remainder lacks a known reason. The V and J calls and clone size were taken over from that table, and D and trimming were inferred from the DNA. This sample is represented by over 90,000 clones; about four fifths of them were singletons. In total, the top ten clones hold about 12% of the sample.

The germline V gene (reference sequence) supplies CDR1 SEHNR and CDR2 FQNEAQ. V gives up 0 bases and J gives up 2 bases, and the segment between their germline ends measures 15 bases. There are 17 amino acids in the CDR3, from cysteine to phenylalanine inclusive. The read is trimmed to its CDR3 DNA, 51 bases read in frame from base 1. General study outcomes and caveats: Clinical and demographic metadata were provided uncurated, with the amount varying by source and participant.

Collaborating institutions collected whole blood in K2EDTA tubes following their own protocols. For TCRbeta analysis, collaborator samples were shipped as frozen whole blood, as isolated PBMCs, or as DNA extracted from either sample type. The source material was peripheral blood. The chain links TRBV7-9 with TRBJ2-3; tentative D gene TRBD2, with 5 bases matching. The clonotype was recovered from a human donor in a cohort sampled during active COVID-19. DNA sequence: TGTGCCAGCAGCTTAGCGCTTCGAGGGATAGACACAGATACGCAGTATTTT. Translated, it gives CASSLALRGIDTDTQYF.